This record covers a single T cell receptor beta chain. Its antigen is undetermined. Each donor supplied roughly 10 milliliters of peripheral blood. This specimen belongs to a study of blood T cells in healthy people across ages. A second about 6 to 11 cycle PCR used barcoded and J-beta primers. Every cDNA molecule bore a tag from a template-switch adaptor containing 12 random nucleotides. MiXCR, applied by TCRdb to the 5' RACE reads, yields one record per CDR3 protein. The table has fewer than 2 million distinct CDR3 sequences, around 42% seen once; the top ten hold 20% to 25%. Notes on the study in general: The lack of PBMC sorting stopped any conclusive naive versus antigen-experienced comparison. TCR beta diversity correlated strongly with naive T cell percentage.

The sample consisted of blood. The TCR originated in a human donor in good health.

In DNA form, the CDR3 reads TGCGCCAGCAGCTTATCACGGGACAGGGTTAACGAGCAGTACTTC. This translates into CASSLSRDRVNEQYF. This chain uses TRBV5-1 with TRBJ2-7; 9 nucleotides agree with TRBD1. V lost 2 bases to trimming and J lost 5 bases; unmatched junction nucleotides: 8. There are 15 residues in the CDR3. Germline V gene data show CDR1 as SGHRS and CDR2 as YFSETQ.